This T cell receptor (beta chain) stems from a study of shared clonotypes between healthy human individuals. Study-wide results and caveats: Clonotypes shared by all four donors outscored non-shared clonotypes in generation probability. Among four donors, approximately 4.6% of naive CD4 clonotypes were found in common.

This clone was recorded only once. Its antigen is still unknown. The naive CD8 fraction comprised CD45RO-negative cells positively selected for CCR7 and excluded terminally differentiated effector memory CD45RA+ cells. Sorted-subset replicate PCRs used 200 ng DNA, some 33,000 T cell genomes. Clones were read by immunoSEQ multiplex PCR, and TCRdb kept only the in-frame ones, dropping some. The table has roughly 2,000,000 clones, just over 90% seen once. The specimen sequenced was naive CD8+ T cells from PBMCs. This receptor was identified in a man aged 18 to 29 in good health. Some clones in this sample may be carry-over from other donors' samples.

CDR3 protein: CASSPGLAGGPDSEQYF. The CDR3 nucleotides read TGTGCCAGCAGTCCCGGACTAGCGGGAGGGCCGGACTCCGAGCAGTACTTC. The J gene is TRBJ2-7, the V gene TRBV27; 15 bases map to TRBD2. V lost 5 bases to trimming and J lost 6 bases; unmatched junction nucleotides: 11. The CDR3 extends over 17 amino acids. CDR1 MNHEY and CDR2 SMNVEV come from the germline V gene (reference sequence).